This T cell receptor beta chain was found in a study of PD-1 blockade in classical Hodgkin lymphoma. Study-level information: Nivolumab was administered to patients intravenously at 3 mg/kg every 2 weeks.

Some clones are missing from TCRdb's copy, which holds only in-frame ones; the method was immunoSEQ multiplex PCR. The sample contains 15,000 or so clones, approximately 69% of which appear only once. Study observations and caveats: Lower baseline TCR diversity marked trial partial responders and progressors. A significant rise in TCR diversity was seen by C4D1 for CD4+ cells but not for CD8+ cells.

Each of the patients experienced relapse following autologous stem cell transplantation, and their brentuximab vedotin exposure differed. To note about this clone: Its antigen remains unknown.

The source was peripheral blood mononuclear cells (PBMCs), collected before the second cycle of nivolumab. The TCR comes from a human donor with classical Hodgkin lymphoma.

The CDR3 DNA reads TGTGCCAGCAGCTATAAACAGGGTTGGGACGTGGGACACGAGCAGTACTTC. Protein: CASSYKQGWDVGHEQYF. The chain has TRBV21-1 and TRBJ2-7; the table assigns TRBD1, which was not confirmed against the DNA. TRBV21-1 is reported as a pseudogene. This CDR3 has 17 residues.